Listed below are T cell receptor beta chains from one sample, sequenced in a study of T cells after yellow fever vaccination. TCRdb re-analysed the 5' RACE reads in MiXCR, keeping a single row per CDR3 protein. Of hundreds of thousands of distinct CDR3 sequences in the sample, 9% to 15% are singletons; the top ten hold around 14%. The sequencing here drew on PBMCs, taken on the day of the yellow fever booster vaccination. The receptors derive from a man in his thirties or forties who received the YFV17D yellow fever vaccine. CDR3s include the opening cysteine and the closing phenylalanine or tryptophan. The order of the fields is V gene, CDR3 length, D gene, J gene, clone size, CDR3 DNA, CDR3 protein. The D gene is left open where the match is weak. Size values are once, few and many counts, or a class for expanded clones, and some rows have none.

v_gene: TRBV25-1; len: 17; d_gene: .; j_gene: TRBJ2-5; abundance: few; CDR3nt: TGTGCCAGCAGTGAATATATCGGGGGAACTAGTCAAGAGACCCAGTACTTC; CDR3aa: CASSEYIGGTSQETQYF
v_gene: TRBV5-1; len: 13; d_gene: .; j_gene: TRBJ1-1; abundance: .; CDR3nt: TGCGCCAGCAGCTCCGGGTTGAGCACTGAAGCTTTCTTT; CDR3aa: CASSSGLSTEAFF
v_gene: TRBV6-1; len: 14; d_gene: TRBD2; j_gene: TRBJ2-1; abundance: few; CDR3nt: TGTGCCAGCAACGGGGGAGGGCCGGGCAATGAGCAGTTCTTC; CDR3aa: CASNGGGPGNEQFF
v_gene: TRBV7-3; len: 13; d_gene: .; j_gene: TRBJ2-1; abundance: .; CDR3nt: TGTGCCAGCAGCTTAGAGGATGCGGGTGAGCAGTTCTTC; CDR3aa: CASSLEDAGEQFF
v_gene: TRBV12-3/TRBV12-4; len: 13; d_gene: TRBD1; j_gene: TRBJ1-1; abundance: .; CDR3nt: TGTGCCAGCAGCGACAGGGTAAGCACTGAAGCTTTCTTT; CDR3aa: CASSDRVSTEAFF
v_gene: TRBV4-3; len: 12; d_gene: .; j_gene: TRBJ2-7; abundance: .; CDR3nt: TGCGCCAGCAGCCAAGAAGGGACCGAGCAGTACTTC; CDR3aa: CASSQEGTEQYF
v_gene: TRBV27; len: 14; d_gene: .; j_gene: TRBJ1-1; abundance: .; CDR3nt: TGTGCCAGCAGTCTAAGGGACACCGGACCTGCAGCTTTCTTT; CDR3aa: CASSLRDTGPAAFF
v_gene: TRBV6-6; len: 12; d_gene: .; j_gene: TRBJ2-3; abundance: .; CDR3nt: TGTGCCAGCAAAACTCCCCAAGATACGCAGTATTTT; CDR3aa: CASKTPQDTQYF
v_gene: TRBV7-6; len: 17; d_gene: TRBD2; j_gene: TRBJ2-5; abundance: few; CDR3nt: TGTGCCAGCAGCTTAGAGGCGGGAGGGCCCGGAAAAGAGACCCAGTACTTC; CDR3aa: CASSLEAGGPGKETQYF
v_gene: TRBV7-6; len: 17; d_gene: .; j_gene: TRBJ2-6; abundance: few; CDR3nt: TGTGCCAGCAGCCCCGTGGGGGACCTTGGGAGGGCCAACGTCCTGACTTTC; CDR3aa: CASSPVGDLGRANVLTF
v_gene: TRBV7-9; len: 15; d_gene: .; j_gene: TRBJ2-7; abundance: .; CDR3nt: TGTGCCAGCAGCTTGGAAAAGGGATCCTCCTACGAGCAGTACTTC; CDR3aa: CASSLEKGSSYEQYF
v_gene: TRBV10-3; len: 14; d_gene: TRBD2; j_gene: TRBJ2-1; abundance: few; CDR3nt: TGTGCCATCTCGACTAGCGACTCCTACAATGAGCAGTTCTTC; CDR3aa: CAISTSDSYNEQFF
v_gene: TRBV30; len: 11; d_gene: .; j_gene: TRBJ2-5; abundance: few; CDR3nt: TGTGCCTGGAGTGCTGTCGAGACCCAGTACTTC; CDR3aa: CAWSAVETQYF
v_gene: TRBV7-2; len: 15; d_gene: .; j_gene: TRBJ2-3; abundance: few; CDR3nt: TGTGCCAGCAGCTTAGTTCCTAGCGAGGCAGATACGCAGTATTTT; CDR3aa: CASSLVPSEADTQYF
v_gene: TRBV7-9; len: 13; d_gene: .; j_gene: TRBJ2-1; abundance: .; CDR3nt: TGTGCCAGCACCAGACCAAGGTACAATGAGCAGTTCTTC; CDR3aa: CASTRPRYNEQFF
v_gene: TRBV25-1; len: 16; d_gene: .; j_gene: TRBJ2-6; abundance: .; CDR3nt: TGTGCCAGCAGTGAAACGGGGGGCGCTGGGGCCAACGTCCTGACTTTC; CDR3aa: CASSETGGAGANVLTF